A selection of T cell receptor beta chains follows, all from one sample in a study of cytomegalovirus exposure and HLA in healthy donors. Data came from immunoSEQ multiplex PCR; TCRdb stores just in-frame clones and leaves some out. The table has under 110,000 clones, roughly four fifths seen once. The sample was PBMCs. The receptors stem from a man aged 45-65 years in good health and CMV-seronegative. The CDR3 runs from the conserved cysteine through the conserved F or W. A D gene is named only where the DNA matches it firmly. Size values are once, few and many counts, or a class for expanded clones, and some rows have none.

v_call	clone_size	j_call	d_call	cdr3_nt	cdr3_aa
TRBV19	NA	TRBJ2-1	TRBD1	TGTGCCAGTAGGGGACAGGGGGCGAGGAATGAGCAGTTCTTC	CASRGQGARNEQFF
TRBV9	NA	TRBJ2-3	TRBD2	TGTGCCAGCAGCGTAGTGGGGACTAGCGGGACGTTCACAGATACGCAGTATTTT	CASSVVGTSGTFTDTQYF
TRBV2	NA	TRBJ2-2	NA	TGTGCCAGCAGTGACGCTCGTTCTGCGGGGGAGCTGTTTTTT	CASSDARSAGELFF
TRBV19	NA	TRBJ2-5	NA	TGTGCCAGTAGAGCAAGGGGGAAGGAGACCCAGTACTTC	CASRARGKETQYF
TRBV2	NA	TRBJ1-6	NA	TGTGCCAGCAGTGAAAGTGCGGGGGCGCTTAATTCACCCCTCCACTTT	CASSESAGALNSPLHF
TRBV6-1	few	TRBJ2-1	TRBD2	TGTGCCAGCAGTCCCGGGGGGGGGTTTGAGCAGTTCTTC	CASSPGGGFEQFF
TRBV27	NA	TRBJ2-7	NA	TGTGCCAGCAGTTTAGGCGGCGAGCAGTACTTC	CASSLGGEQYF
TRBV6-6	NA	TRBJ1-5	TRBD1	TGTGCCAGCAGTCAGACAGGGGGAAAGAATCAGCCCCAGCATTTT	CASSQTGGKNQPQHF
TRBV6-5	NA	TRBJ2-3	TRBD2	TGTGCCAGCAGCCCAGCGGGGGGGCGTGAAAATACGCAGTATTTT	CASSPAGGRENTQYF
TRBV5-8	NA	TRBJ1-2	TRBD1	TGTGCCAGCAGACTCCGGGACAGGGAGTCTGGCTACACCTTC	CASRLRDRESGYTF
TRBV5-1	NA	TRBJ2-5	TRBD2	TGCGCCAGCAGCACCGGACTAGCGGGGACCCAAGAGACCCAGTACTTC	CASSTGLAGTQETQYF
TRBV5-4	NA	TRBJ2-2	TRBD2	TGTGCCAGCAGCTTGGTGCGGGGGGGAGCCACCGGGGAGCTGTTTTTT	CASSLVRGGATGELFF
TRBV11-3	NA	TRBJ2-3	NA	TGTGCCAGCAGCTTAAGTTGGGCGACCACAGATACGCAGTATTTT	CASSLSWATTDTQYF
TRBV19	NA	TRBJ1-2	NA	TGTGCCAGTAGTATTAAGGGGTCGGCCCCTTATGGCTACACCTTC	CASSIKGSAPYGYTF
TRBV4-1	NA	TRBJ1-4	TRBD1	TGCGCCAGCAGCCCAACACAGGGGAGAAATGAAAAACTGTTTTTT	CASSPTQGRNEKLFF
TRBV2	few	TRBJ1-1	NA	TGTGCCAGCAGACCTATGAGGGGGAAGGTTGGCACTGAAGCTTTCTTT	CASRPMRGKVGTEAFF
TRBV9	NA	TRBJ2-7	TRBD2	TGTGCCAGCAGCGTAGATTCGGGAGGGCCGAACGAGCAGTACTTC	CASSVDSGGPNEQYF
TRBV10-1	NA	TRBJ1-3	TRBD1	TGCGTCCGGGACAGGGTAACCTCTGGAAACACCATATATTTT	CVRDRVTSGNTIYF
TRBV11-2	NA	TRBJ1-1	NA	TGTGCCAGCAGCACCGCAGGAGGGTTTGAGGCTTTCTTT	CASSTAGGFEAFF
TRBV10-1	NA	TRBJ2-1	NA	TGCGCCAGCAGTGACAGGGGAAAAGATGAGCAGTTCTTC	CASSDRGKDEQFF
TRBV27	few	TRBJ1-2	NA	TGTGCCAGCAGTTTCAGTCGGCGACAGAGCTATGGCTACACCTTC	CASSFSRRQSYGYTF
TRBV15	few	TRBJ2-6	TRBD1	TGTGCCACCAGCAGAAAAACAGGGGCTGGGGCCAACGTCCTGACTTTC	CATSRKTGAGANVLTF
TRBV18	NA	TRBJ1-2	TRBD1	TGTGCCAGCTCAACCGGGACAGGGCTCGTTCGAGGGTATGGCTACACCTTC	CASSTGTGLVRGYGYTF
TRBV10-3	few	TRBJ2-3	TRBD2	TGTGCCATCAGTGAGGGACTAGCGGGGAAGACCGGGGGGGATACGCAGTATTTT	CAISEGLAGKTGGDTQYF
TRBV28	NA	TRBJ2-1	TRBD2	TGTGCCAGCAGTCTTCGCGGGGGGCTCGTTTACAATGAGCAGTTCTTC	CASSLRGGLVYNEQFF
TRBV10-1	NA	TRBJ1-6	TRBD1	TGCGCCACTCGACGGGACAGGGATAATTCACCCCTCCACTTT	CATRRDRDNSPLHF
TRBV7-8	NA	TRBJ1-5	TRBD1	TGTGCCAGCAGCTTCTCGGACAGGGGAATTCGGAGCAATCAGCCCCAGCATTTT	CASSFSDRGIRSNQPQHF